The next 10 T cell receptor beta chains were all read from a single sample in a study of cytomegalovirus exposure and HLA in healthy donors. Researchers ran the PCR with 60 Vbeta and 13 Jbeta primers. Repertoires were generated with immunoSEQ multiplex PCR, while TCRdb's copy carries only in-frame clones and drops some. This sample carries roughly 110,000 clones, more than 60% of them seen once, and the ten largest clones take roughly 2.5%. Sequenced sample: PBMCs. The origin of the receptors is a man aged 40-49 years in good health and CMV-seronegative.

The rearrangement joins TRBV5-4 to TRBJ2-7, with 14 bases lining up with TRBD2. With 4 bases clipped from V and 6 bases from J, the junction kept 12 bases outside the gene matches. The germline V gene encodes CDR1 SGHNT and CDR2 YYREEE (reference sequence). The CDR3 covers 17 residues. CDR3 sequence (DNA): TGTGCCAGCAGCATGGGACTAGCGGGAGCGCCGGTGGGCGAGCAGTACTTC. Residues: CASSMGLAGAPVGEQYF.

This clone was counted between two and nine times. The chain carries TRBV5-1 and TRBJ2-2; the match to TRBD1 covers 7 bases. The CDR3 is 17 amino acids. The ends lost 4 bases at V and 2 bases at J; junction bases unmatched: 11. Germline CDR1 reads SGHRS; CDR2 reads YFSETQ. CDR3 residues: CASSQQGTPFNTGELFF. CDR3 bases: TGCGCCAGCAGCCAACAGGGGACACCATTCAACACCGGGGAGCTGTTTTTT.

This chain connects TRBV7-2 to TRBJ2-1, with 10 bases fitting TRBD2. The junction had 8 bases not matched to a gene; V was cut back by 3 bases and J by 3 bases. Per the germline V gene, CDR1 is SGHTA and CDR2 is FQGNSA. The CDR3 totals 17 residues. CDR3 bases: TGTGCCAGCAGCTTGGGGGGGACTAGCGTTCGCTACAATGAGCAGTTCTTC. Its translation is CASSLGGTSVRYNEQFF.

The chain links TRBV9 to TRBJ1-3; D call uncertain. CDR3 length: 13 amino acids. V was cut by 4 bases and J by 0 bases, with 5 bases left in between. CDR1 SGDLS and CDR2 YYNGEE come from the germline V gene. The CDR3: CASSYSSGNTIYF. CDR3 nucleotide sequence: TGTGCCAGCAGCTATAGCTCTGGAAACACCATATATTTT.

The gene calls are TRBV5-1 and TRBJ2-3; 7 bases map to TRBD1. V lost 5 bases and J lost 6; bases outside the gene matches: 9. There are 14 residues in the CDR3. Germline lookup yields CDR1 SGHRS and CDR2 YFSETQ. CDR3 sequence reads: CASRQGFDADTQYF. For the CDR3, the DNA is TGCGCCAGCAGACAGGGGTTTGACGCGGATACGCAGTATTTT.

This clone has a single count. The gene calls are TRBV19 and TRBJ2-7, with 13 nucleotides matching TRBD2. The germline V gene has CDR1 LNHDA and CDR2 SQIVND (reference sequence). The CDR3 is 16 residues long. The junction had 4 bases not matched to a gene; V was cut back by 1 base and J by 4 bases. The CDR3 bases are TGTGCCAGTAGTATAGGGACTAGCGGGGGACCATACGAGCAGTACTTC. It specifies CASSIGTSGGPYEQYF.

The gene calls are TRBV5-1 and TRBJ2-5; 7 positions agree with TRBD2. The V segment lost 5 bases and the J segment 4 bases; nucleotides outside the gene matches: 11. Germline loops: CDR1 SGHRS, CDR2 YFSETQ. The CDR3 covers 15 residues. CDR3 DNA: TGCGCCAGCAGAGCCAGGGAGGGAAGAGTAGAGACCCAGTACTTC. This gives the protein CASRAREGRVETQYF.

This clone was seen once. The rearrangement joins TRBV10-2 to TRBJ2-7; D is possibly TRBD2 (6 bases). The germline V gene has CDR1 WSHSY and CDR2 SAAADI. Trimming cost V 3 bases and J 2 bases, with 11 bases left between them. The CDR3 has 14 residues. Here the CDR3 DNA reads TGCGCCAGCAGTGAAGCCGGGGGAACCTACGAGCAGTACTTC. This translates into CASSEAGGTYEQYF.

The chain joins TRBV7-8 to TRBJ1-1, with TRBD1 identical over 7 bases. The CDR3 has 14 residues. Trimming removed 4 bases from V and 4 bases from J; junction bases left unmatched: 6. Germline V gene sequence: CDR1 SGHVS, CDR2 FQNEAQ. DNA of the CDR3: TGTGCCAGCAGCTCTACAGGGGCGGGCACTGAAGCTTTCTTT. Its translation is CASSSTGAGTEAFF.

V gene TRBV7-9 combines with J gene TRBJ1-1, with D tentatively TRBD1 (5 bases). This CDR3 has 15 residues. V gave up 1 base and J gave up 0 bases, with 9 bases separating them. The V gene's germline CDR1 is SEHNR and CDR2 FQNEAQ (reference sequence). CDR3 DNA: TGTGCCAGCAGCTTAGTGGCAGGGTTGAACACTGAAGCTTTCTTT. Its protein is CASSLVAGLNTEAFF.